A single TCR beta chain is shown here with its context. Its cognate antigen is unknown. The CDR3 length is 16 residues. V shed 5 bases, J shed 3 bases, and the junction held 12 bases outside the gene matches. The germline gives CDR1 LNHDA, CDR2 SQIVND (reference sequence). CD45RA-negative memory and CD45RA+ naive subsets were split from the CD4+ cells. This sample stems from a study of shared clonotypes between healthy human individuals. Overall study findings and caveats: Non-shared clonotypes had lower generation probabilities than clonotypes shared by all four sorted-subset donors.

Profiled with immunoSEQ multiplex PCR; TCRdb holds only in-frame clones, not every one. The data show about 640,000 clones, 72% seen once. Sample: memory CD4+ T cells sorted from blood. Described subset: CD45RA-negative fraction. The rearrangement joins TRBV19 to TRBJ2-7; 8 bases are a match to TRBD1. The TCR sequence derives from a woman between 25 and 40 years old in good health. DNA for the CDR3: TGTGCCAGTAGTGGGATTACCGGGACAGGTGTCTACGAGCAGTACTTC. Protein sequence: CASSGITGTGVYEQYF.